This passage covers 14 T cell receptor beta chains from one sample sequenced in a study of CD8+ T cells in alopecia areata. Treatment defined: oral pan-JAK inhibitor, 5-10 mg twice daily. Samples from alopecia areata patients were lesional scalp punch biopsies and peripheral blood. Extracted from the samples, RNA was reverse transcribed into cDNA to serve as the sequencing template. Data came from immunoSEQ multiplex PCR; TCRdb stores just in-frame clones and leaves some out. The sample carries 6,900 or so clones, approximately 71% recorded once. The sample in question was skin, obtained at week 4, from a patient treated with tofacitinib. These receptor sequences come from a human donor with alopecia areata.

V gene TRBV28 combines with J gene TRBJ2-7, with D possibly TRBD2 on 7 matching bases. The CDR3 has 15 residues. Germline lookup yields CDR1 MDHEN and CDR2 SYDVKM. The germline V and J ends were trimmed by 3 bases and 2 bases, with 14 bases remaining between them. The CDR3 DNA reads TGTGCCAGCAGTTTGGGGGCGGGGGCCCCCTACGAGCAGTACTTC. This translates into CASSLGAGAPYEQYF.

The chain carries TRBV19 and TRBJ1-5; D remains ambiguous. CDR1 and CDR2 from the germline V gene are LNHDA and SQIVND (reference sequence). CDR3 length equals 13 residues. V lost 11 bases to trimming and J lost 4 bases, with 15 bases between them. The CDR3 loop reads CASSVGRNQPQHF. The CDR3 region has the DNA TGTGCCTCCTCCGTGGGTCGGAATCAGCCCCAGCATTTT.

This chain uses TRBV29-1 with TRBJ1-4; D not certain. The CDR3 runs to 13 residues. CDR1 SQVTM and CDR2 ANQGSEA come from the germline V gene. V lost 7 bases and J 3 bases, leaving 12 bases between the germline ends. The CDR3 region has the DNA TGCAGCGGCCTCGCAGAGTCTAATGAAAAACTGTTTTTT. Its protein product is CSGLAESNEKLFF.

This clone was observed a few times. The V gene is TRBV7-6, the J gene TRBJ2-1, with D possibly TRBD2 on 5 matching bases. Trimming pared 4 bases from V and 7 bases from J, leaving 14 bases between. The CDR3 length is 14 residues. Germline CDR1 reads SGHVS; CDR2 reads FNYEAQ. CDR3 protein: CASSSWTRRNEQFF. CDR3 bases: TGTGCCAGCAGCTCCTGGACTCGAAGGAATGAGCAGTTCTTC.

The V call is TRBV6-5, the J call TRBJ1-1; possible D gene TRBD1, 6 bases. Trimming cost V 6 bases and J 4 bases, with 18 bases left between them. This CDR3 spans 15 amino acids. Germline V gene data show CDR1 as MNHEY and CDR2 as SVGAGI. For the CDR3, the DNA is TGTGCCAGCAGCTTGCGCGGGGGCGGCAGCACTGAAGCTTTCTTT. Translation gives CASSLRGGGSTEAFF.

In nucleotides, the CDR3 is TGCGCCAGCAGCCAAGCAGGGGTTGAGGGTGCGGGAGAGCAGTACTTC. Translation: CASSQAGVEGAGEQYF. This rearrangement joins TRBV4-1 to TRBJ2-7; the D call may be TRBD1 or TRBD2 (6 bases each). The germline V gene has CDR1 MGHRA and CDR2 YSYEKL. Trimming removed 1 base from V and 7 bases from J, with 20 bases in between. There are 16 residues in the CDR3.

The chain links TRBV7-9 to TRBJ2-5; D unresolved. The CDR3 length is 13 residues. The germline V gene has CDR1 SEHNR and CDR2 FQNEAQ (reference sequence). Trimming pared 0 bases from V and 5 bases from J, leaving 7 bases between. The CDR3 sequence is CASSLAPEETQYF. The DNA for the CDR3 is TGTGCCAGCAGCTTAGCGCCGGAGGAGACCCAGTACTTC.

The chain links TRBV5-1 to TRBJ1-1; D possibly corresponds to TRBD1 (6 bases). CDR3 length equals 17 residues. The V end lost 2 bases, the J end lost 4 bases, and 21 bases lay between the germline ends. Germline-derived CDR1 and CDR2 are SGHRS and YFSETQ. In DNA, the CDR3 is TGCGCCAGCAGCTTTGTAGGGGGTATACGATATGGCACTGAAGCTTTCTTT. Amino acids: CASSFVGGIRYGTEAFF.

V and J are TRBV5-1 and TRBJ1-6, with 8 bases that match TRBD1. Looked up from germline, CDR1 is SGHRS and CDR2 is YFSETQ. V was clipped by 3 bases and J by 0 bases; unmatched bases: 11. The CDR3 spans 19 residues. This CDR3 is CASSWTGFVSSSYNSPLHF. CDR3 in DNA: TGCGCCAGCAGCTGGACAGGGTTCGTCTCGTCCTCCTATAATTCACCCCTCCACTTT.

Details on this clone: In the same sample, other DNA sequences code for this CDR3. This sequence joins TRBV6-1 and TRBJ2-7, with 12 nucleotides matching TRBD2. With 5 bases clipped from V and 5 bases from J, the junction kept 7 bases outside the gene matches. The length of the CDR3 is 15 residues. Per the germline V gene, CDR1 is MNHNS and CDR2 is SASEGT. The CDR3, as DNA: TGTGCCAGCAGTTTACTAGCGGGGGGCTCGGACGAGCAGTACTTC. Its translation: CASSLLAGGSDEQYF.

V usage is TRBV25-1 and J usage is TRBJ1-1; 10 bases match TRBD1. The CDR3 is 15 residues long. V shed 3 bases and J 1 base; nucleotides not matched to a gene: 2. Germline V gene lookup returns CDR1 MGHDK and CDR2 SYGVNS. CDR3: CASSDRQGANTEAFF. The CDR3 DNA reads TGTGCCAGCAGTGATCGACAGGGGGCGAACACTGAAGCTTTCTTT.

This chain connects TRBV6-6 to TRBJ2-3, with D possibly being TRBD2 (5 bases). V was cut by 6 bases and J by 3 bases, with 10 bases left in between. Germline lookup yields CDR1 MNHNY and CDR2 SVGAGI (reference sequence). This CDR3 is built from 13 residues. Here the CDR3 DNA reads TGTGCCAGCAGAGTAGCGAATACAGATACGCAGTATTTT. Its translation is CASRVANTDTQYF.

The chain uses TRBV29-1 and TRBJ1-4; D gene ambiguous. Between the trimmed V and J ends, which lost 3 bases and 4 bases, there was a span of 6 bases. CDR1 is SQVTM and CDR2 is ANQGSEA in the germline V gene. CDR3 size: 12 residues. The CDR3 nucleotides are TGCAGCGTTGAGGGTGTTAATGAAAAACTGTTTTTT. Its translation is CSVEGVNEKLFF.

The V call is TRBV4-1, the J call TRBJ1-1; D unresolved. The CDR3 is made up of 14 amino acids. V lost 8 bases to trimming and J lost 1 base, with 14 bases between them. Germline lookup yields CDR1 MGHRA and CDR2 YSYEKL. The CDR3 protein is CASRRTTGNTEAFF. The CDR3 DNA follows: TGCGCCAGCCGACGAACTACCGGGAACACTGAAGCTTTCTTT.